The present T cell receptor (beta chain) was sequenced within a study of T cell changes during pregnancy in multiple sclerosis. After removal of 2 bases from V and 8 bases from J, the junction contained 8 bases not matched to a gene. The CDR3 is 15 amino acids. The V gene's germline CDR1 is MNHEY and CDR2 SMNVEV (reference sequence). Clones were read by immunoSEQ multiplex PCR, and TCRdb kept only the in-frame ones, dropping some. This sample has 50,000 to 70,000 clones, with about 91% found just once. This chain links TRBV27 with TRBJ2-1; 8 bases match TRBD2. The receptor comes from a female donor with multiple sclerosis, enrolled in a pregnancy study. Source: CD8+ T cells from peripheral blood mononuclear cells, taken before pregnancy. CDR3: CASSLPGGAGDEQFF. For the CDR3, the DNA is TGTGCCAGCAGTTTACCGGGGGGGGCCGGAGATGAGCAGTTCTTC.